Listed here is a single T cell receptor (beta chain). The target antigen is unknown. This sample was taken from a study of T-cell reconstitution after alpha-beta-depleted transplantation in children. Study-level results: T cells produced anew were the main source of T-cell counts and diversity one year after transplant. Several hundred graft clones that had expanded were reportedly the source of alpha-beta T cells about two months after transplant.

CDR1 is MNHEY and CDR2 is SVGAGI in the germline V gene. CDR3 size: 13 residues. With 4 bases removed from V and 3 bases from J, the gap between germline ends came to 10 bases. It was with unique molecular identifiers that the TCRbeta library was prepared. TCRdb called the PCR reads again in MiXCR, with one record for every CDR3 protein. The sample shows under 150,000 distinct CDR3 sequences, around a tenth of them seen only once. The sample was PBMCs, mostly from graft donor cells, taken 180 days after TCRalphabeta/CD19-depleted stem cell transplant. This chain uses TRBV6-5 with TRBJ2-7; D remains ambiguous. This clonotype was sampled from a girl in the first two years of life who had a stem cell transplant for combined immunodeficiency, so the T cells may come from the graft donor. Written as DNA, the CDR3 is TGTGCCAGCAGTTTTGGACGGAACTACGAGCAGTACTTC. Protein: CASSFGRNYEQYF.